This T cell receptor (beta chain) is from a study of molecular identifiers for immune sequencing clone quantification. Study in general: Split five ways in replicates, RNA from about 20,000 or 100,000 naive CD8 cells had four portions sequenced. Findings of the study overall: Highly expanded clones may be undercounted when identical TCR molecules share barcodes.

Previously described methods and listed TCR primers were employed for the bulk TCR libraries. One entry per CDR3 protein, called by TCRdb with MiXCR from the PCR reads. This table holds some 320,000 distinct CDR3 sequences, roughly 23% found once. Between about 18,000 and 1,100,000 sorted cells, with 10%, 30% or 50% RNA, yielded naive CD8 libraries. This clonotype was counted only a few times. What it binds is not known. Germline trimming cut 1 base from V and 2 bases from J; bases unmatched to any gene: 3. CDR1 and CDR2 from the germline V gene are SGHAT and FQNNGV. The CDR3 length is 15 residues. The V and J genes are TRBV11-2 and TRBJ2-5; TRBD2 matches at 8 bases. The receptor was isolated from a human donor in good health. Some libraries in this study had Jurkat cell RNA spiked in. The sequenced sample was naive CD8+ T cells from blood, with Jurkat cell RNA spiked in. Subset denoted: FACS-sorted CD8+CD4-CCR7+CD45RA+ naive T cells. The CDR3: CASSLVSGVQETQYF. CDR3 DNA: TGTGCCAGCAGCTTAGTTAGCGGGGTGCAAGAGACCCAGTACTTC.